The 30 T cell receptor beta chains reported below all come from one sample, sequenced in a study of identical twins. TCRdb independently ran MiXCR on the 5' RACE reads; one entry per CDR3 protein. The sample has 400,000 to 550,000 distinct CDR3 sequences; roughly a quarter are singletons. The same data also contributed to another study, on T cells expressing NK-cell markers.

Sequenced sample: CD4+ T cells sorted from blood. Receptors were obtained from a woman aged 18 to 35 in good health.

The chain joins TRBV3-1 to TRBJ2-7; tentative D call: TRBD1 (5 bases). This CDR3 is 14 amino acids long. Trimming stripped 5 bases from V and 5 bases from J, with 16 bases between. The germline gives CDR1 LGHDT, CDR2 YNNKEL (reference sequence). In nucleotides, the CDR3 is TGTGCCAGCAGCATGCGCCTGTCGACAGACGAGCAGTACTTC. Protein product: CASSMRLSTDEQYF.

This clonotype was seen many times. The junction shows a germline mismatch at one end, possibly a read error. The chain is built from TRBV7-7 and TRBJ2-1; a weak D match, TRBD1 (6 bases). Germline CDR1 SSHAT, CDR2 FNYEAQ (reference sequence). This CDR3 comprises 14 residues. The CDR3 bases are TGTGCTAGCAGCCCCTCAGGGGTTTACAATGAGCAGTTCTTC. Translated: CASSPSGVYNEQFF.

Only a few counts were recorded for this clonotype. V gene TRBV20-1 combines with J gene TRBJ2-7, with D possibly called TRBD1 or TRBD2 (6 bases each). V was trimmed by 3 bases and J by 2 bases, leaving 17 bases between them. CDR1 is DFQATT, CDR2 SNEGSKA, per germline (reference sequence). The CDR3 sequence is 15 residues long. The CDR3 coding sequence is TGCAGTGCTAGTAATTTGCGGGACACGACCTACGAGCAGTACTTC. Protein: CSASNLRDTTYEQYF.

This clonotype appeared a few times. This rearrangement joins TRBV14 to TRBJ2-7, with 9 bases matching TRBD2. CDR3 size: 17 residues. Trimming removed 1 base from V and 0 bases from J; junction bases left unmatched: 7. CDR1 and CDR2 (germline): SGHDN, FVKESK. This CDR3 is CASSQGQGLAHSYEQYF. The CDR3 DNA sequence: TGTGCCAGCAGCCAAGGCCAGGGACTAGCCCACTCCTACGAGCAGTACTTC. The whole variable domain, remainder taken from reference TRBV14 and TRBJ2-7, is EAGVTQFPSHSVIEKGQTVTLRCDPISGHDNLYWYRRVMGKEIKFLLHFVKESKQDESGMPNNRFLAERTGGTYSTLKVQPAELEDSGVYFCASSQGQGLAHSYEQYFGPGTRLTVT.

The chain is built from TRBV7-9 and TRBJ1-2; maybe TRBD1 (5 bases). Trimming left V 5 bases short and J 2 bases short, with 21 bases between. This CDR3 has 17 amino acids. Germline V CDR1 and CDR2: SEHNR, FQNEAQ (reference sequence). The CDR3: CASSLGLAGGANYGYTF. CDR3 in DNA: TGTGCCAGCAGCCTTGGGCTCGCGGGAGGGGCAAACTATGGCTACACCTTC. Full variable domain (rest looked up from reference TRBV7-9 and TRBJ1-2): DTGVSQNPRHKITKRGQNVTFRCDPISEHNRLYWYRQTLGQGPEFLTYFQNEAQLEKSRLLSDRFSAERPKGSFSTLEIQRTEQGDSAMYLCASSLGLAGGANYGYTFGSGTRLTVV.

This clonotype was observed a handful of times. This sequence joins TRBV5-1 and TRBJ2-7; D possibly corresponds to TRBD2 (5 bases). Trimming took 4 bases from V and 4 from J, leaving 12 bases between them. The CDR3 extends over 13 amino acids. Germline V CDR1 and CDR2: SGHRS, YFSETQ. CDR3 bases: TGCGCCAGCAGCGTCAGGCCGGGATACGAGCAGTACTTC. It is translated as CASSVRPGYEQYF.

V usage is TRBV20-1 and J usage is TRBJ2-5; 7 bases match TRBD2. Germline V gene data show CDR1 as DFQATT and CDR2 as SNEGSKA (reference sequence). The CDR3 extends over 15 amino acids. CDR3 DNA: TGCAGAGCTGGGAGGGGAGCGGGTGTTTCCGAGACCCAGTACTTC. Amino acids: CRAGRGAGVSETQYF.

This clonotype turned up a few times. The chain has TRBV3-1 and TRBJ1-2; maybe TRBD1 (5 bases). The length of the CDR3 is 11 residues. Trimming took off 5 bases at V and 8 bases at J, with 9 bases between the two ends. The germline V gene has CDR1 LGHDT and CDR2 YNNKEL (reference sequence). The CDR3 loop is CASSSGRGYTF. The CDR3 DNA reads TGTGCCAGCAGCTCAGGGCGCGGCTACACCTTC.

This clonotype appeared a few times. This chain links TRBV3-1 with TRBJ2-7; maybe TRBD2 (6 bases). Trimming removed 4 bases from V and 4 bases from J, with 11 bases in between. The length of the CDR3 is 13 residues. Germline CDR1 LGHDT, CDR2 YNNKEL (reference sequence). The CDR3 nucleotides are TGTGCCAGCAGCCCTAATGCGGGATACGAGCAGTACTTC. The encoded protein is CASSPNAGYEQYF.

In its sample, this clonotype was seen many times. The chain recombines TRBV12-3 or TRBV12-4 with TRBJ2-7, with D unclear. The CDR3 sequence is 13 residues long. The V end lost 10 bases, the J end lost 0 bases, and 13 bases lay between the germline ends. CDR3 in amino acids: CATRPRSSYEQYF. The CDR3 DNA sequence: TGTGCCACCCGTCCGCGGAGCTCCTACGAGCAGTACTTC.

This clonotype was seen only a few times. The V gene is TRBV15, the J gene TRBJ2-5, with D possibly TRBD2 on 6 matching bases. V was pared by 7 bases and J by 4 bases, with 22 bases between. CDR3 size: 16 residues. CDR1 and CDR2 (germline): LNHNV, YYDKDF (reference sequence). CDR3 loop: CATKGRGQGGGETQYF. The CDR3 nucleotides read TGTGCCACCAAGGGCCGGGGTCAGGGAGGAGGAGAGACCCAGTACTTC.

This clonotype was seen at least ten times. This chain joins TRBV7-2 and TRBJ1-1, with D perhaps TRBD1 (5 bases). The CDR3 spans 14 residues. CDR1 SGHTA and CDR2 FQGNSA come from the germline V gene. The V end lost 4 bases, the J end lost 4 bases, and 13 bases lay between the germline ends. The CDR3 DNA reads TGTGCCAGCAGCTCCCGCGGGGGTCTCACTGAAGCTTTCTTT. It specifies CASSSRGGLTEAFF.

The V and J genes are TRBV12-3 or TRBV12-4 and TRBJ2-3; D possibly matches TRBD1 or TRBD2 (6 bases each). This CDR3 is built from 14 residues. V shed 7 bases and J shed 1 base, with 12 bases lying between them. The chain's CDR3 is CASTARGGTDTQYF. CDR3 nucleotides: TGTGCCAGCACCGCGAGGGGGGGCACAGATACGCAGTATTTT.

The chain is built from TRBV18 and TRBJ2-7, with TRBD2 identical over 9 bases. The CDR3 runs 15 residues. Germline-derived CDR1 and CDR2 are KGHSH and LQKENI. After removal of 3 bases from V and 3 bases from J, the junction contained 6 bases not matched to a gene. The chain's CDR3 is CASSPRGGGDYEQYF. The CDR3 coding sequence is TGTGCCAGCTCACCGCGCGGCGGGGGGGACTACGAGCAGTACTTC.

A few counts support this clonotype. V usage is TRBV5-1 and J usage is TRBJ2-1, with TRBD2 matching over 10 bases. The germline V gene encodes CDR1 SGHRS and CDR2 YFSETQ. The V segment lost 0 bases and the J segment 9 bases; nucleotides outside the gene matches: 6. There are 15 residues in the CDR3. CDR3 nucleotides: TGCGCCAGCAGCTTGGCCCCTAGCGGGGGTACTGAGCAGTTCTTC. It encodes CASSLAPSGGTEQFF.

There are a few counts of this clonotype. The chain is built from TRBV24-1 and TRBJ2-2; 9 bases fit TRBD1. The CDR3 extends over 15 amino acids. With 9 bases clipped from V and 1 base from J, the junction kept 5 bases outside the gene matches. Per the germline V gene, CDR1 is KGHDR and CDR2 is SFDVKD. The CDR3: CATGPGQGNTGELFF. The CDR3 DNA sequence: TGTGCCACCGGACCGGGACAGGGGAACACCGGGGAGCTGTTTTTT.

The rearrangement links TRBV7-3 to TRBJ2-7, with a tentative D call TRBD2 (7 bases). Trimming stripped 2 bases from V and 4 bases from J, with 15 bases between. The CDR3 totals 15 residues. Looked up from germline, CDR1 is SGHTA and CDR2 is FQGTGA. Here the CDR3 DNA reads TGTGCCAGCAGCTTACGGGCGGGGGCTCAGTACGAGCAGTACTTC. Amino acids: CASSLRAGAQYEQYF.

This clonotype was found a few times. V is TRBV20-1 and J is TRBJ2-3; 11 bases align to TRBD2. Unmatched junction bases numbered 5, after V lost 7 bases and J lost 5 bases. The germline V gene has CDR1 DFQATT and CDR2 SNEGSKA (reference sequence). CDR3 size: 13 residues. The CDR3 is CSGRLAGRDTQYF. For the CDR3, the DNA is TGCAGTGGTCGACTAGCGGGAAGAGATACGCAGTATTTT.

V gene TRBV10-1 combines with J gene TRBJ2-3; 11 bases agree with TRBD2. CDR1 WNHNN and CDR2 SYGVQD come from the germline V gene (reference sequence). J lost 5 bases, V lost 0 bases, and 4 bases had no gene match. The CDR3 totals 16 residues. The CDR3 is CASSESVSGGEDTQYF. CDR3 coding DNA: TGCGCCAGCAGTGAGTCGGTTAGCGGGGGGGAAGATACGCAGTATTTT.

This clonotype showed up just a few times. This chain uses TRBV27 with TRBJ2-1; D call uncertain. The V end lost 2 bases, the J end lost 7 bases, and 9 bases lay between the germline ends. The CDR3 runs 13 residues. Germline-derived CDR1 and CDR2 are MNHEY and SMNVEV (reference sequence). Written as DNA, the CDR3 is TGTGCCAGCAGTTTAAGAGCCGGGAATGAGCAGTTCTTC. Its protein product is CASSLRAGNEQFF.

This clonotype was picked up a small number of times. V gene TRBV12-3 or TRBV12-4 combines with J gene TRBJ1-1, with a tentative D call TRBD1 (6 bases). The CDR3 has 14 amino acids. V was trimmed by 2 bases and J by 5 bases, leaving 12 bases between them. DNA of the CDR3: TGTGCCAGCAGTTTATGGGGGGGCTCTACTGAAGCTTTCTTT. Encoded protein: CASSLWGGSTEAFF.

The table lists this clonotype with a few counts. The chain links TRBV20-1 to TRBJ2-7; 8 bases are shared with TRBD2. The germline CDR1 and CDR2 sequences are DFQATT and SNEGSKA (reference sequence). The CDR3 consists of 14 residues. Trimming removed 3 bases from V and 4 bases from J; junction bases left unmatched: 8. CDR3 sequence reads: CSARRGASGYEQYF. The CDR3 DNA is TGCAGTGCTAGGCGGGGGGCTAGCGGGTACGAGCAGTACTTC.

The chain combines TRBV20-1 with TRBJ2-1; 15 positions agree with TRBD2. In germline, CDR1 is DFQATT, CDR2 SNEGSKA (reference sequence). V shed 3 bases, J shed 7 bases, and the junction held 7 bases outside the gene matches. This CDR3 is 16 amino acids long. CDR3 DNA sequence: TGCAGTGCTAGGTGGACTAGCGGGAGGGCCAGTAATGAGCAGTTCTTC. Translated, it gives CSARWTSGRASNEQFF.

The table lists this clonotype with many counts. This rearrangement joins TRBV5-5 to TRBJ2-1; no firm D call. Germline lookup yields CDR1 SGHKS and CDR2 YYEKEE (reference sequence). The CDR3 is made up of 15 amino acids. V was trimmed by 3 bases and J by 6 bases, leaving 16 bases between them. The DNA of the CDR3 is TGTGCCAGCAGCTCGGACGTCTGGGGTATCAATGAGCAGTTCTTC. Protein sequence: CASSSDVWGINEQFF.

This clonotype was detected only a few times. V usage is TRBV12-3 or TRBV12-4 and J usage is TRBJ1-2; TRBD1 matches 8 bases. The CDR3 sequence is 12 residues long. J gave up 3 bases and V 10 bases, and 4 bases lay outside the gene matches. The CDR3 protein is CATATGDYGYTF. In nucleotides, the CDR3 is TGTGCCACCGCGACAGGGGACTATGGCTACACCTTC.

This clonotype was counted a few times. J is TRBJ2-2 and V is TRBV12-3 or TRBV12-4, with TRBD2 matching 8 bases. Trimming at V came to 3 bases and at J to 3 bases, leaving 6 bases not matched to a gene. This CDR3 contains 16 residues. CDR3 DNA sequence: TGTGCCAGCAGTTTTCAACTAGCGGCGGACACCGGGGAGCTGTTTTTT. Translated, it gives CASSFQLAADTGELFF.

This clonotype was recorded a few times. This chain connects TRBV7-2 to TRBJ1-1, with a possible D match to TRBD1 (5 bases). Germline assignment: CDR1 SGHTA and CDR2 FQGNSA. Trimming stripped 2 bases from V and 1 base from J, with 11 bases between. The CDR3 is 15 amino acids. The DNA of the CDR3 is TGTGCCAGCAGCTTATCTCAGCAGGGGAACACTGAAGCTTTCTTT. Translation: CASSLSQQGNTEAFF.

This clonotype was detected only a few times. CDR3 loop: CSARSRSGGYTF. In nucleotides, the CDR3 is TGCAGTGCTAGATCCCGGTCGGGAGGCTACACCTTC. V gene TRBV20-1 combines with J gene TRBJ1-2; no clear D gene. This CDR3 has 12 amino acids. Trimming cost V 2 bases and J 8 bases, with 12 bases left between them. Germline values: CDR1 DFQATT, CDR2 SNEGSKA (reference sequence).

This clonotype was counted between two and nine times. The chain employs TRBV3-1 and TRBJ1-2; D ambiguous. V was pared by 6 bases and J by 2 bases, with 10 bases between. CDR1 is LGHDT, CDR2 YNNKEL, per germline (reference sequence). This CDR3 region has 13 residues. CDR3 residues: CASSTNANYGYTF. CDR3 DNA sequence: TGTGCCAGCAGTACCAACGCCAACTATGGCTACACCTTC.

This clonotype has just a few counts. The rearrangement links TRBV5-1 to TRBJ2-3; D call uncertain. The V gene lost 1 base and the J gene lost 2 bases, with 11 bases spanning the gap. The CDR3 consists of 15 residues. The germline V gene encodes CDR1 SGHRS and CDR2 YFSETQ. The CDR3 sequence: CASSLPGSATDTQYF. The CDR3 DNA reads TGCGCCAGCAGCTTGCCAGGCAGCGCCACAGATACGCAGTATTTT.